Listed below are T cell receptor beta chains from one sample, sequenced in a study of cytomegalovirus exposure and HLA in healthy donors. Repertoires were generated with immunoSEQ multiplex PCR, while TCRdb's copy carries only in-frame clones and drops some. The table lists approximately 220,000 clones, over 80% of them singletons. The sequencing input was PBMCs. These receptors originate from a man aged 35 to 55 in good health and CMV-seropositive. Each CDR3 is given without its conserved first and last residue. The D gene is left open where the match is weak.

v_gene	d_gene	j_gene	CDR3aa
TRBV30	TRBD2	TRBJ2-3	ASPGLAGDTQY
TRBV29-1	TRBD1	TRBJ2-1	SFYRGPFYNEQF
TRBV6-6	NA	TRBJ1-1	ASSLGALGAF
TRBV7-9	NA	TRBJ1-1	ASSLPDRRNTEAF
TRBV5-4	NA	TRBJ2-1	ASSLATTRRNEQF
TRBV29-1	NA	TRBJ1-1	SEPTGTEAF
TRBV19	NA	TRBJ2-1	ASSKELTSPNEQF
TRBV7-3	TRBD1	TRBJ1-1	ASSFTGGANAF
TRBV7-3	TRBD2	TRBJ2-2	ASSPGLVITGELF
TRBV10-1	NA	TRBJ2-3	ASSESRLSSTDTQY
TRBV7-9	TRBD1	TRBJ2-2	ASSYGDRAGGELF
TRBV7-3	NA	TRBJ2-2	ASSPQFLAGGKYTGELF
TRBV25-1	TRBD1	TRBJ2-5	ASSTTHRGWETQY
TRBV5-1	TRBD1	TRBJ2-3	ASSWGQGADTQY
TRBV25-1	NA	TRBJ1-1	ASRDTGNTEAF
TRBV7-6	NA	TRBJ1-1	ASSPPGLTEAF
TRBV12-5	NA	TRBJ1-1	ASGLSQTGNTEAF
TRBV11-2	TRBD2	TRBJ2-7	ASALAGAYEQY
TRBV30	NA	TRBJ2-1	AWSGIANEQF
TRBV5-1	TRBD1	TRBJ1-1	ASSFGTGGGLATEAF
TRBV29-1	NA	TRBJ1-2	SVFGDTRGYSYGYT
TRBV27	NA	TRBJ2-1	ASSPRHLYNEQF
TRBV27	TRBD2	TRBJ2-5	ASSSGSGRETQY
TRBV6-5	NA	TRBJ2-7	ASSYSNGEVTYEQY
TRBV11-2	TRBD1	TRBJ1-2	ASSSLGTGYYGYT
TRBV7-2	NA	TRBJ1-1	ASSKGVNTEAF
TRBV6-5	NA	TRBJ1-1	ASSYRGLSAEAF
TRBV5-1	NA	TRBJ2-7	ASSLDREQY
TRBV6-1	NA	TRBJ2-1	ASSSDTYNEQF
TRBV2	NA	TRBJ1-4	ASSRQATNEKLF
TRBV10-2	NA	TRBJ1-2	ASSELSRTDYGYT
TRBV27	NA	TRBJ1-2	ASSLSASGGSGDGYT
TRBV5-6	NA	TRBJ2-1	ASSPDYNNEQF
TRBV4-1	TRBD1	TRBJ1-6	ASSLQQGALLSPLH
TRBV30	NA	TRBJ1-1	AWTGGTTEAF
TRBV19	NA	TRBJ1-1	ASSKTASAGINTEAF
TRBV5-4	TRBD2	TRBJ2-1	ASLTSGNNEQF
TRBV7-6	NA	TRBJ2-2	ASSPEETGGELF
TRBV14	TRBD2	TRBJ2-7	ASSLAGAPYEQY
TRBV4-1	NA	TRBJ2-1	ASSRDLRDMVINEQF
TRBV4-1	NA	TRBJ1-1	ASSQDTEMNTEAF
TRBV7-9	TRBD1	TRBJ2-2	ASSIYRGSNTGELF
TRBV5-1	TRBD1	TRBJ2-1	ASTGQGSFEQF